These 16 T cell receptor beta chains came from one sample sequenced in a study of control samples from healthy donors and cancer patients. Produced via immunoSEQ multiplex PCR; TCRdb's table is partial and in-frame only. The sample holds tens of thousands of clones, over 90% seen once. The sample taken for sequencing was blood. These receptors came from a woman aged 30 to 39 in good health.

This chain connects TRBV5-5 to TRBJ2-7; 9 bases line up with TRBD1. The germline CDR1 and CDR2 sequences are SGHKS and YYEKEE (reference sequence). The CDR3 has 14 amino acids. Trimming removed 7 bases from V and 5 bases from J; junction bases left unmatched: 10. CDR3: CASSNPGQGNEQYV. The CDR3 nucleotides read TGTGCCAGCTCAAACCCGGGACAGGGTAACGAGCAGTACGTC.

The genes are TRBV5-1 and TRBJ1-2; no firm D call. Germline V gene sequence: CDR1 SGHRS, CDR2 YFSETQ. This CDR3 is built from 14 residues. V lost 0 bases and J lost 3, with 9 bases in between. The CDR3 region is CASSLGQMDYGYTF. CDR3 DNA sequence: TGCGCCAGCAGCTTGGGACAAATGGACTATGGCTACACCTTC.

This clone has a single count. V usage is TRBV6-5 and J usage is TRBJ1-1; no clear D. Germline values: CDR1 MNHEY, CDR2 SVGAGI. This CDR3 comprises 14 residues. V lost 7 bases to trimming and J lost 4 bases, with 16 bases between them. CDR3: CASTRDQGSTEAFF. The CDR3 DNA reads as TGTGCCAGCACCCGAGACCAAGGGTCCACTGAAGCTTTCTTT.

This clone was found once. V gene TRBV28 combines with J gene TRBJ1-4; D is ambiguous. The CDR3 runs to 14 residues. V was trimmed by 6 bases and J by 3 bases, leaving 11 bases between them. Germline lookup yields CDR1 MDHEN and CDR2 SYDVKM. This chain's CDR3 is CASRPGAANEKLFF. The CDR3 DNA sequence: TGTGCCAGCAGACCGGGAGCCGCTAATGAAAAACTGTTTTTT.

CDR3: CASTQGISRSNEQFF. CDR3 nucleotide sequence: TGTGCCAGCACCCAAGGGATTTCACGGAGCAATGAGCAGTTCTTC. The chain employs TRBV7-9 and TRBJ2-1, with D unclear. Per germline, CDR1 SEHNR and CDR2 FQNEAQ (reference sequence). The CDR3 has 15 amino acids. The V and J ends lost 7 bases and 6 bases respectively, with 19 bases between them.

The chain combines TRBV28 with TRBJ1-4; no clear D. The germline CDR1 and CDR2 sequences are MDHEN and SYDVKM. V was shortened by 6 bases and J by 8 bases, with 10 bases between the two germline ends. CDR3 length equals 12 residues. The CDR3 DNA reads as TGTGCCAGCAGCGTGCCGGGGGAAAAACTGTTTTTT. As protein: CASSVPGEKLFF.

The chain links TRBV5-1 to TRBJ2-3; 10 bases align to TRBD1. CDR1 is SGHRS and CDR2 is YFSETQ in the germline V gene. The V gene end was trimmed by 3 bases and the J gene end by 6 bases; junction bases not matched to a gene: 10. This CDR3 is built from 16 residues. The CDR3 nucleotides are TGCGCCAGCAGCTGGTCACCGGGACAGGGGATGGATACGCAGTATTTT. Translated: CASSWSPGQGMDTQYF.

CDR3 loop: CASSLNGQVGRTEAFF. The CDR3, as DNA: TGTGCCAGCAGCTTAAATGGGCAGGTAGGGAGGACTGAAGCTTTCTTT. J is TRBJ1-1 and V is TRBV7-2; D remains ambiguous. CDR1 and CDR2 (germline): SGHTA, FQGNSA. CDR3 size: 16 residues. The V end lost 2 bases, the J end lost 5 bases, and 18 bases lay between the germline ends. Complete variable domain (other parts from reference TRBV7-2 and TRBJ1-1): GAGVSQSPSNKVTEKGKDVELRCDPISGHTALYWYRQSLGQGLEFLIYFQGNSAPDKSGLPSDRFSAERTGGSVSTLTIQRTQQEDSAVYLCASSLNGQVGRTEAFFGQGTRLTVV.

As regards this clone: This CDR3 is also generated by other DNA sequences in the sample. CDR3 amino acids: CASSLAGVGGYTF. In DNA form, the CDR3 reads TGCGCCAGCAGCTTGGCGGGGGTGGGGGGCTACACCTTC. The V and J genes are TRBV5-1 and TRBJ1-2, with a tentative D call TRBD1 (5 bases). Trimming took off 0 bases at V and 8 bases at J, with 11 bases between the two ends. The germline gives CDR1 SGHRS, CDR2 YFSETQ. The CDR3 has 13 residues.

The chain is built from TRBV7-8 and TRBJ1-1; D unresolved. This CDR3 has 14 amino acids. The V end lost 3 bases, the J end lost 6 bases, and 14 bases lay between the germline ends. The germline CDR1 and CDR2 sequences are SGHVS and FQNEAQ. The CDR3 DNA is TGTGCCAGCAGCTTCCCCACGGGTAGGGCTGAAGCTTTCTTT. It encodes CASSFPTGRAEAFF.

The V gene is TRBV5-4, the J gene TRBJ1-6, with TRBD1 matching 7 bases. Germline-derived CDR1 and CDR2 are SGHNT and YYREEE (reference sequence). The junction had 3 bases not matched to a gene; V was cut back by 4 bases and J by 8 bases. The CDR3 runs 13 residues. CDR3 nucleotides: TGTGCCAGCAGCAAAACAGGGGATTCACCCCTCCACTTT. Translating gives CASSKTGDSPLHF.

Worth noting for this clone: One end of the junction varies from germline; a read error may be responsible. The rearrangement links TRBV7-7 to TRBJ2-1, with 11 nucleotides matching TRBD2. The germline V gene encodes CDR1 SSHAT and CDR2 FNYEAQ (reference sequence). This CDR3 region has 16 residues. CDR3 sequence: CASSKDGLAGGNEQFF. In nucleotides, the CDR3 is TGTGCTAGCAGCAAAGACGGTCTAGCGGGGGGAAATGAGCAGTTCTTC.

A single count supports this clone. The chain joins TRBV10-3 to TRBJ1-6, with a tentative D call TRBD1 (5 bases). Germline V gene data show CDR1 as ENHRY and CDR2 as SYGVKD. This CDR3 has 12 residues. The ends were cut back, 3 bases at V and 13 bases at J, with 10 bases in the middle. Here the CDR3 reads CAISDDSAPLHF. The CDR3 coding sequence is TGTGCCATCAGTGACGACAGCGCGCCCCTCCACTTT.

V and J are TRBV13 and TRBJ1-1; 8 positions agree with TRBD1. The CDR3 is made up of 15 amino acids. Germline V gives CDR1 PRHDT, CDR2 FYEKMQ (reference sequence). V shed 5 bases and J 1 base; nucleotides not matched to a gene: 6. Here the CDR3 reads CASSRGGTGNTEAFF. For the CDR3, the DNA is TGTGCCAGCAGCCGCGGCGGGACAGGGAACACTGAAGCTTTCTTT.

The chain links TRBV12-3 or TRBV12-4 to TRBJ1-3; D not resolved. The CDR3 has 13 amino acids. V was cut by 6 bases and J by 10 bases, with 16 bases left in between. The CDR3 nucleotides are TGTGCCAGCAGAGTCGCCAGCAGCCCAACCATATATTTT. Translation gives CASRVASSPTIYF.

The count of this clone is one. V usage is TRBV18 and J usage is TRBJ2-5, with D unresolved. V was pared by 4 bases and J by 1 base, with 7 bases between. The CDR3 loop spans 13 amino acids. Germline loops: CDR1 KGHSH, CDR2 LQKENI. The chain's CDR3 is CASSRPPQETQYF. CDR3 nucleotide sequence: TGTGCCAGCTCACGTCCACCCCAAGAGACCCAGTACTTC.